This TCR beta chain came from a study of shared clonotypes between healthy human individuals. The protocol was immunoSEQ multiplex PCR, while the TCRdb copy is restricted to in-frame clones and leaves out a portion. Among approximately 640,000 clones listed, 55% to 75% were seen once. Trimming pared 5 bases from V and 4 bases from J, leaving 15 bases between. CDR3 size: 14 residues. The germline V gene has CDR1 SGHRS and CDR2 YFSETQ. The J gene is TRBJ1-1, the V gene TRBV5-1; no firm D call. The clonotype originates from a woman in her twenties or thirties in good health. The sequencing sample was made of memory CD4+ T cells sorted from blood. Subset meaning: CD45RA-negative fraction. DNA for the CDR3: TGCGCCAGCAGTGGCAGCGCGCGAGGCACTGAAGCTTTCTTT. Translated, it gives CASSGSARGTEAFF.